A single sample is the source of the 24 T cell receptor beta chains below, sequenced in a study of radiotherapy plus CTLA-4 blockade in lung cancer. Only in-frame clones appear in the TCRdb table, and some are missing; sequencing was by immunoSEQ multiplex PCR. The sample has approximately 85,000 clones, around four fifths seen once. This sample comprised peripheral blood, obtained from a patient treated with radiotherapy plus ipilimumab. The receptors originated from a human donor with non-small cell lung cancer that progressed on radiotherapy plus ipilimumab.

This chain joins TRBV19 and TRBJ1-2, with 7 bases identical to TRBD1. With V trimmed by 4 bases and J by 3 bases, 5 bases remained unmatched. Per germline, CDR1 LNHDA and CDR2 SQIVND (reference sequence). The length of the CDR3 is 14 residues. The CDR3 bases are TGTGCCAGTAGTACTCAGACAGGGCACTATGGCTACACCTTC. Encoded protein: CASSTQTGHYGYTF.

Here the CDR3 reads CASSDGGRTEAFF. DNA for the CDR3: TGTGCCAGCAGTGACGGAGGGCGCACTGAAGCTTTCTTT. The rearrangement joins TRBV6-4 to TRBJ1-1, with D unclear. The CDR3 is made up of 13 amino acids. Looked up from germline, CDR1 is MRHNA and CDR2 is SNTAGT. V was trimmed by 2 bases and J by 4 bases, leaving 8 bases between them.

The chain joins TRBV27 to TRBJ1-1; TRBD1 might be the D (5 bases). Trimming stripped 4 bases from V and 1 base from J, with 25 bases between. The germline V gene has CDR1 MNHEY and CDR2 SMNVEV (reference sequence). The CDR3 loop spans 19 amino acids. CDR3 in amino acids: CASSWGFWGPNRKNTEAFF. CDR3 bases: TGTGCCAGCAGTTGGGGTTTCTGGGGACCCAACCGAAAGAACACTGAAGCTTTCTTT.

V gene TRBV4-1 combines with J gene TRBJ1-4; TRBD1 agrees at 9 bases. The CDR3 consists of 16 residues. V lost 0 bases and J lost 7; bases outside the gene matches: 6. Germline CDR1 MGHRA, CDR2 YSYEKL. In DNA, the CDR3 is TGCGCCAGCAGCCAAGATGTGGACAGGGGCCGTGAAAAACTGTTTTTT. Amino acids: CASSQDVDRGREKLFF.

This clone has a handful of counts. This sequence joins TRBV7-2 and TRBJ2-6, with D hard to call. The CDR3 is 15 amino acids. Trimming shortened V by 2 bases and J by 4 bases, and 9 bases separated the two germline ends. The germline CDR1 and CDR2 sequences are SGHTA and FQGNSA. The CDR3 reads CASSLSSTGANVLTF. DNA of the CDR3: TGTGCCAGCAGCTTAAGCAGCACGGGGGCCAACGTCCTGACTTTC.

V usage is TRBV5-5 and J usage is TRBJ2-7; D is possibly TRBD1 or TRBD2 (6 bases each). Germline V CDR1 and CDR2: SGHKS, YYEKEE (reference sequence). The CDR3 is made up of 17 amino acids. The germline V and J ends were trimmed by 1 base and 0 bases, with 17 bases remaining between them. CDR3 region: CASSLMDAGHLSYEQYF. CDR3 DNA sequence: TGTGCCAGCAGCTTGATGGACGCGGGACACCTCTCCTACGAGCAGTACTTC.

The V gene is TRBV7-9, the J gene TRBJ1-3; a possible D gene is TRBD1 (6 bases). The V gene's germline CDR1 is SEHNR and CDR2 FQNEAQ (reference sequence). The V and J ends lost 2 bases and 4 bases respectively, with 9 bases between them. The CDR3 extends over 14 amino acids. CDR3 bases: TGTGCCAGCAGCTTAACAGGGTACGGAAACACCATATATTTT. Amino acid sequence: CASSLTGYGNTIYF.

The V call is TRBV4-3, the J call TRBJ2-4; the D call may be TRBD1 or TRBD2 (7 bases each). Germline assignment: CDR1 LGHNA and CDR2 YSLEER. Between the trimmed V and J ends, which lost 4 bases and 3 bases, there was a span of 19 bases. The CDR3 is made up of 17 amino acids. Written as DNA, the CDR3 is TGCGCCAGCAGCCCGTACGACAGGGACTATGGCAAAAACATTCAGTACTTC. Translation gives CASSPYDRDYGKNIQYF.

The chain links TRBV5-4 to TRBJ2-4; D gene unclear. The CDR3 totals 14 residues. Germline assignment: CDR1 SGHNT and CDR2 YYREEE (reference sequence). Trimming shortened V by 4 bases and J by 8 bases, and 16 bases separated the two germline ends. The CDR3 region has the DNA TGTGCCAGCAGCCAGGACGTTGGTGGGGACATTCAGTACTTC. Translated, it gives CASSQDVGGDIQYF.

The rearrangement links TRBV10-3 to TRBJ1-5; D not certain. There are 15 residues in the CDR3. V lost 6 bases and J 2 bases, leaving 14 bases between the germline ends. CDR1 is ENHRY, CDR2 SYGVKD, per germline. CDR3 amino acids: CAISDPGSGNQPQHF. CDR3 nucleotides: TGTGCCATCAGCGATCCCGGGTCCGGCAATCAGCCCCAGCATTTT.

V and J are TRBV28 and TRBJ2-5, with TRBD1 matching over 9 bases. Germline V gene sequence: CDR1 MDHEN, CDR2 SYDVKM. The CDR3 runs 16 residues. After removal of 2 bases from V and 0 bases from J, the junction contained 4 bases not matched to a gene. CDR3 region: CASSLLGTGYQETQYF. CDR3 coding DNA: TGTGCCAGCAGTTTACTAGGGACAGGGTACCAAGAGACCCAGTACTTC.

This clone was observed a single time. The genes are TRBV6-5 and TRBJ2-7; weak D call: TRBD2 (5 bases). Germline CDR1 is MNHEY and CDR2 is SVGAGI. This CDR3 comprises 11 residues. The V gene lost 8 bases and the J gene lost 12 bases, with 17 bases spanning the gap. In nucleotides, the CDR3 is TGTGCCAGCTCCTCGGGGATTCGAAGGTACTTC. Translated: CASSSGIRRYF.

The rearrangement joins TRBV6-5 to TRBJ1-4; TRBD1 is a possible D gene (5 bases). The germline V and J ends were trimmed by 2 bases and 7 bases, with 14 bases remaining between them. The germline V gene encodes CDR1 MNHEY and CDR2 SVGAGI. The CDR3 sequence is 15 residues long. CDR3 amino acids: CASSYGRGFGEKLFF. CDR3 nucleotides: TGTGCCAGCAGTTACGGGCGGGGGTTCGGTGAAAAACTGTTTTTT.

The chain combines TRBV19 with TRBJ2-6, with TRBD1 matching 9 bases. The V segment lost 4 bases and the J segment 0 bases; nucleotides outside the gene matches: 4. Germline V CDR1 and CDR2: LNHDA, SQIVND (reference sequence). This CDR3 contains 17 residues. The CDR3 here is CASSRDRASSGANVLTF. The CDR3 DNA is TGTGCCAGTAGTAGGGACAGGGCGAGCTCTGGGGCCAACGTCCTGACTTTC.

The chain joins TRBV5-6 to TRBJ2-7, with a weak D call TRBD2 (6 bases). Trimming cost V 5 bases and J 0 bases, with 12 bases left between them. Germline V CDR1 and CDR2: SGHDT, YYEEEE. The CDR3 extends over 14 amino acids. This CDR3 reads CASRTGRSSYEQYF. The DNA for the CDR3 is TGTGCCAGCAGAACGGGGAGGAGCTCCTACGAGCAGTACTTC.

The chain couples TRBV7-3 to TRBJ2-3; D perhaps matches TRBD1 (6 bases). The CDR3 runs to 16 residues. The germline V gene encodes CDR1 SGHTA and CDR2 FQGTGA. Deletions cut 0 bases from V and 5 bases from J, with 15 bases between. CDR3 bases: TGTGCCAGCAGCTTAACGGGCAGGGGTCCACAAGATACGCAGTATTTT. Translation: CASSLTGRGPQDTQYF.

A single count supports this clone. The chain combines TRBV19 with TRBJ1-2, with 9 bases matching TRBD1. This CDR3 contains 13 residues. Germline values: CDR1 LNHDA, CDR2 SQIVND (reference sequence). V dropped 6 bases and J dropped 8; count of bases not matched to a gene: 7. The CDR3 DNA follows: TGTGCCAGTAGCGCTTGGACAGGGGAAGGCTACACCTTC. Residues: CASSAWTGEGYTF.

The chain is built from TRBV11-2 and TRBJ2-3; 12 bases align to TRBD1. Germline loops: CDR1 SGHAT, CDR2 FQNNGV. The CDR3 extends over 15 amino acids. The J segment lost 4 bases and the V segment lost 5 bases, leaving 4 bases of the junction unmatched. CDR3 in amino acids: CASSLGTGGSDTQYF. For the CDR3, the DNA is TGTGCCAGCAGCCTCGGGACAGGGGGCTCAGATACGCAGTATTTT.

This clone came up a few times. The V call is TRBV9, the J call TRBJ2-1; TRBD1 matches at 7 bases. J gave up 1 base and V 3 bases, and 4 bases lay outside the gene matches. This CDR3 comprises 15 residues. Germline V CDR1 and CDR2: SGDLS, YYNGEE. CDR3 sequence (DNA): TGTGCCAGCAGCGGGGGACAGAGTTCCTACAATGAGCAGTTCTTC. Translating it yields CASSGGQSSYNEQFF.

The chain uses TRBV6-5 and TRBJ1-1, with a weak D call TRBD1 (5 bases). V lost 5 bases and J lost 5, with 15 bases in between. Germline-derived CDR1 and CDR2 are MNHEY and SVGAGI. The CDR3 has 14 amino acids. This CDR3 reads CASSKTGGGTEAFF. CDR3 in DNA: TGTGCCAGCAGTAAAACGGGGGGAGGGACTGAAGCTTTCTTT.

The chain is built from TRBV27 and TRBJ1-4, with D tentatively TRBD1 (5 bases). Trimming stripped 5 bases from V and 8 bases from J, with 15 bases between. The CDR3 loop spans 14 amino acids. Per the germline V gene, CDR1 is MNHEY and CDR2 is SMNVEV (reference sequence). Here the CDR3 reads CASSPAGGSEKLFF. The CDR3 coding sequence is TGTGCCAGCAGTCCCGCTGGGGGTAGCGAAAAACTGTTTTTT.

The V gene is TRBV19, the J gene TRBJ2-5, with TRBD2 as a possible D gene (7 bases). Deletions cut 5 bases from V and 5 bases from J, with 18 bases between. The CDR3 is made up of 15 amino acids. Germline V gene data show CDR1 as LNHDA and CDR2 as SQIVND (reference sequence). CDR3 sequence (DNA): TGTGCCAGTAGTCCGGACCGGGGGGCCGCCGAGACCCAGTACTTC. It is translated as CASSPDRGAAETQYF.

V is TRBV15 and J is TRBJ1-2; no definite D call. This CDR3 region has 11 residues. From germline, CDR1 is LNHNV and CDR2 YYDKDF (reference sequence). Trimming cost V 4 bases and J 6 bases, with 6 bases left between them. The CDR3 DNA reads as TGTGCCACCAGCAACTTCCATGGCTACACCTTC. Its translation: CATSNFHGYTF.

This CDR3 reads CASSADRSYGYTF. Written as DNA, the CDR3 is TGTGCCAGCAGCGCGGACAGGTCCTATGGCTACACCTTC. The chain uses TRBV5-4 and TRBJ1-2, with TRBD1 matching over 7 bases. Unmatched junction bases numbered 4, after V lost 4 bases and J lost 4 bases. Germline lookup yields CDR1 SGHNT and CDR2 YYREEE (reference sequence). The CDR3 length is 13 residues.